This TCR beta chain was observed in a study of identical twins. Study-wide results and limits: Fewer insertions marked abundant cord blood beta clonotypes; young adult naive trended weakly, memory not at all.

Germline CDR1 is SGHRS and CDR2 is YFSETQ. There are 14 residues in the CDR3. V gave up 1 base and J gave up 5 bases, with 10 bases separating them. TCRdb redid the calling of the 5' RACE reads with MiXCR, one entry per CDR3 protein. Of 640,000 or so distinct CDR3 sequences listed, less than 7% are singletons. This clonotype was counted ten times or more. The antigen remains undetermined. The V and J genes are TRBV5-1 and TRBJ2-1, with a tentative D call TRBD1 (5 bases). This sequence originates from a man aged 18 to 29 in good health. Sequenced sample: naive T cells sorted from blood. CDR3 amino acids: CASSLIRADNEQFF. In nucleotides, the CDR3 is TGCGCCAGCAGCTTGATCAGGGCCGACAATGAGCAGTTCTTC.